This T cell receptor beta chain was recorded in a study of blood T cells in healthy people across ages (dated by TCRdb to 2013 to 2016). Study-level background: In model experiments, roughly one uniquely barcoded TCR beta cDNA molecule per two T cells was captured by template switching. The study measured age-related changes in TCR beta repertoire diversity using deep sequencing normalized with unique cDNA molecular identifiers. Donors were grouped into four age groups: young (average about 15 years), middle-aged (roughly 38), aged (around 60) and long-lived (around 80). To avoid experimental bias, donors of different ages were randomly spread across the sequencing lanes. For two donors (one aged 18 to 29 and one aged 80 or older), the study analyzed two additional independent replicas of 1 million unique cDNA reads from the same blood draw.

Paper-wide results and their limitations: Estimates of total diversity based on one million sequenced T cells were considered lower bounds and underestimates. Observed TCR beta diversity per million T cells fell roughly linearly with age, and a significant reduction was already apparent by age around 36. The CMV infection status of donors was not known, potentially confounding age-related changes in expanded clonotypes. Compared with the aged group, more naive CD4+ T cells, fewer expanded clones and increased TCR diversity were shown by the long-lived group, suggesting age selection. Since profiling was done on bulk unsorted PBMCs, naive and antigen-experienced compartments could not be conclusively compared. A strong correlation was found between observed TCR beta diversity and the percentage of naive T cells measured by flow cytometry.

Remarks on this clonotype: Its antigen remains undetermined. Mismatch with germline at one junction end may stem from a read error.

The roughly 38 donors, aged 6 to 90 years, were systemically healthy Caucasian individuals from Russia. Approximately 10 milliliters of peripheral blood were collected from each donor into EDTA-treated Vacutainer tubes. Ficoll-Paque density-gradient centrifugation was used to isolate PBMCs, with at least 6.5 million per sample. Trizol reagent was used to extract total RNA from the PBMCs, yielding at least 6 micrograms per sample. For every donor, an aliquot of PBMCs went through flow cytometry to measure the percentages of naive CD45RAhigh/CD27high T cells. Library creation used 5' RACE. Instrument on record: Illumina HiSeq 2500. A second roughly 6 to 12 cycle PCR used a sample-barcoded 5' primer and a J-beta primer mix. A unique molecular identifier was introduced onto each TCR beta cDNA molecule by a template-switch 5' adaptor carrying 12 random nucleotides. Each sample yielded at least 2.5 million CDR3-containing paired-end reads. The Mint cDNA synthesis kit, primed by a TRBC-specific oligonucleotide, was used to synthesize first-strand cDNA from all RNA. All cDNA was treated with uracil-DNA glycosylase and then went through a first 18-cycle PCR with the universal primers M1SS and BC2_uni_R. The source study handled its data this way. For normalization, 1 million high-quality reads, each with a distinct molecular identifier, were randomly selected from each sample. Reads sharing molecular identifiers were discarded rather than binned into consensus sequences. MiTCR, set to a Q25 quality threshold and the strictest error-elimination algorithm, was used for CDR3 identification, clonotype clustering and error correction. Lower-bound total TCR beta diversity was estimated with a nonparametric unseen species model using Euler transformation. TCRdb cleaned the public reads at Q25 with fastp, built clones with MiXCR and kept in-frame beta chains. Rows with a matching CDR3 protein are joined into one entry that keeps the most common DNA and genes. The V and J calls come from TCRdb's annotation, not from the publication. The sample data list some 1.5 million distinct CDR3 sequences, and 40% to 45% of these were observed just once. The ten largest clonotypes hold about 4.1% of the sample.

The sequenced material came from blood. This clonotype was sampled from a woman between 18 and 30 years old in good health.

The CDR3 protein: CTSIADRVSYNSPLHF. The DNA sequence is given as TGTACCAGCATCGCGGACAGGGTCTCCTATAATTCACCCCTCCACTTT. The chain joins TRBV28 to TRBJ1-6, and 8 bases in between align with TRBD1. There are 16 amino acids in the CDR3, from cysteine to phenylalanine inclusive. The DNA shown is the 48-base CDR3, in frame from base 1. CDR1 MDHEN and CDR2 SYDVKM were looked up in the germline V gene.